These 25 T cell receptor beta chains were sequenced from one sample in a study of cytomegalovirus exposure and HLA in healthy donors. This PCR relied on a set of 60 Vbeta primers and 13 Jbeta primers. Clones were read by immunoSEQ multiplex PCR, and TCRdb kept only the in-frame ones, dropping some. The sample includes 85,000 to 110,000 clones, 66% of them seen just once. Sequenced input: PBMCs. The source is a woman aged 45 to 65 in good health and CMV-seronegative.

The chain is built from TRBV7-6 and TRBJ2-5, with 8 positions matching TRBD2. V shed 5 bases, J shed 3 bases, and the junction held 8 bases outside the gene matches. The germline V gene encodes CDR1 SGHVS and CDR2 FNYEAQ. The CDR3 loop spans 15 amino acids. CDR3 DNA sequence: TGTGCCAGCAGCAACGCTCAAGCGGGGGAAGAGACCCAGTACTTC. This translates into CASSNAQAGEETQYF.

This clone was seen a few times. This chain uses TRBV7-6 with TRBJ1-3; D might be TRBD1 (6 bases). V was trimmed by 2 bases and J by 4 bases, leaving 21 bases between them. This CDR3 has 18 residues. In germline, CDR1 is SGHVS, CDR2 FNYEAQ. The CDR3 bases are TGTGCCAGCAGCTTAACCTCCGGACAGTTAGGATACGGAAACACCATATATTTT. Translation: CASSLTSGQLGYGNTIYF.

The rearrangement joins TRBV5-1 to TRBJ2-1; D unclear. CDR1 and CDR2 from the germline V gene are SGHRS and YFSETQ. Deletions cut 4 bases from V and 0 bases from J, with 26 bases between. The CDR3 runs 20 residues. The CDR3 bases are TGCGCCAGCAGCCCTGTAGGTTGGCTAGACCGCAAGCCCTCCTACAATGAGCAGTTCTTC. Translating it yields CASSPVGWLDRKPSYNEQFF.

V and J are TRBV7-9 and TRBJ2-2; D gene unclear. V lost 2 bases to trimming and J lost 0 bases, with 10 bases between them. Looked up from germline, CDR1 is SEHNR and CDR2 is FQNEAQ (reference sequence). The CDR3 totals 16 residues. The CDR3 loop reads CASSLTRFTNTGELFF. Written as DNA, the CDR3 is TGTGCCAGCAGCTTAACAAGATTTACGAACACCGGGGAGCTGTTTTTT.

The gene calls are TRBV10-3 and TRBJ2-3, with TRBD2 as a possible D gene (5 bases). The V end was cut by 2 bases, the J end by 6 bases, with 9 bases between. The CDR3 is 13 residues long. Germline V gives CDR1 ENHRY, CDR2 SYGVKD. Here the CDR3 reads CAISEGERDTQYF. CDR3 bases: TGTGCCATCAGTGAGGGGGAGCGGGATACGCAGTATTTT.

The genes are TRBV11-3 and TRBJ1-1, with D tentatively TRBD1 (6 bases). Germline V gene sequence: CDR1 SGHNT, CDR2 YENEEA. Trimming stripped 0 bases from V and 1 base from J, with 18 bases between. The CDR3 spans 18 residues. The CDR3: CASSLEGVMGHKNTEAFF. The CDR3 DNA is TGTGCCAGCAGCTTAGAGGGCGTTATGGGACATAAGAACACTGAAGCTTTCTTT.

V and J are TRBV4-3 and TRBJ2-5, with 7 bases identical to TRBD1. The CDR3 is 17 amino acids. Trimming took 0 bases from V and 1 from J; bases not matched to a gene: 8. Germline assignment: CDR1 LGHNA and CDR2 YSLEER. CDR3 DNA sequence: TGCGCCAGCAGCCAAGATCACAGGGGTCTCCTCCAAGAGACCCAGTACTTC. It is translated as CASSQDHRGLLQETQYF.

The J gene is TRBJ2-5, the V gene TRBV7-2; D is ambiguous. V lost 2 bases to trimming and J lost 3 bases, with 10 bases between them. CDR1 is SGHTA, CDR2 FQGNSA, per germline. This CDR3 is 14 amino acids long. The CDR3 sequence: CASSLPQHKETQYF. DNA for the CDR3: TGTGCCAGCAGCTTACCACAGCACAAAGAGACCCAGTACTTC.

The table lists this clone with a few counts. CDR3 residues: CASSEFSGVATDTQYF. For the CDR3, the DNA is TGTGCCAGCAGCGAATTTAGCGGGGTGGCCACAGATACGCAGTATTTT. The chain combines TRBV6-4 with TRBJ2-3; 8 bases are a match to TRBD2. Germline V gene data show CDR1 as MRHNA and CDR2 as SNTAGT. V shed 6 bases and J 2 bases; nucleotides not matched to a gene: 10. The CDR3 covers 16 residues.

The chain has TRBV29-1 and TRBJ2-7; perhaps TRBD2 as D (5 bases). The CDR3 consists of 16 residues. Germline V gene data show CDR1 as SQVTM and CDR2 as ANQGSEA. V lost 3 bases, J lost 0 bases, and 18 bases lay in between. CDR3 protein: CSVEAGETLSSYEQYF. CDR3 nucleotide sequence: TGCAGCGTTGAGGCCGGGGAGACTCTTAGCTCCTACGAGCAGTACTTC.

This clone was seen only a few times. The chain employs TRBV19 and TRBJ2-3; D may be TRBD2 (5 bases). Trimming took 6 bases from V and 1 from J, leaving 14 bases between them. The CDR3 loop spans 15 amino acids. Germline V gene sequence: CDR1 LNHDA, CDR2 SQIVND (reference sequence). The DNA for the CDR3 is TGTGCCAGTAGCCCCTCGGACTCCCGCACAGATACGCAGTATTTT. It encodes CASSPSDSRTDTQYF.

The chain joins TRBV15 to TRBJ2-1; TRBD2 agrees at 7 bases. V trimming: 1 base; J trimming: 6 bases; junction bases outside the gene matches: 3. Germline assignment: CDR1 LNHNV and CDR2 YYDKDF (reference sequence). The CDR3 runs 14 residues. CDR3 bases: TGTGCCACCAGCAGAGGGGGAGGGGTCAATGAGCAGTTCTTC. It is translated as CATSRGGGVNEQFF.

The chain recombines TRBV7-9 with TRBJ2-1; 8 bases align to TRBD1. Trimming cost V 1 base and J 8 bases; bases outside gene matches: 1. Germline V lookup: CDR1 SEHNR, CDR2 FQNEAQ (reference sequence). The CDR3 runs to 13 residues. The CDR3: CASSLGTGYEQFF. For the CDR3, the DNA is TGTGCCAGCAGCTTAGGGACAGGGTATGAGCAGTTCTTC.

This clone has just one count. CDR3 DNA: TGTGCTAGTGGTTCTGTTTGGGCAGGATTAAGCTCCTACGAGCAGTACTTC. Protein: CASGSVWAGLSSYEQYF. The rearrangement uses TRBV12-5 and TRBJ2-7; D uncertain. Germline V gives CDR1 LGHNT, CDR2 FRNRAP. CDR3 length: 17 residues. V lost 4 bases, J lost 0 bases, and 19 bases lay in between. The entire variable domain, with the rest obtained from reference TRBV12-5 and TRBJ2-7, is as follows: DARVTQTPRHKVTEMGQEVTMRCQPILGHNTVFWYRQTMMQGLELLAYFRNRAPLDDSGMPKDRFSAEMPDATLATLKIQPSEPRDSAVYFCASGSVWAGLSSYEQYFGPGTRLTVT.

The chain uses TRBV4-3 and TRBJ2-7; 9 nucleotides line up with TRBD1. This CDR3 has 14 residues. The germline V gene has CDR1 LGHNA and CDR2 YSLEER. V was pared by 4 bases and J by 3 bases, with 4 bases of the junction left unmatched. The CDR3 DNA sequence: TGCGCCAGCAGCCTGAGGACAGGGGACTACGAGCAGTACTTC. Its protein is CASSLRTGDYEQYF.

This clone was seen only a few times. The CDR3 nucleotides are TGCGCCAGCAGCCAGGGACTAGCGGGAGAGCAGTTCTTC. It is translated as CASSQGLAGEQFF. The chain has TRBV5-1 and TRBJ2-1, with TRBD2 matching over 13 bases. There are 13 residues in the CDR3. Trimming at V came to 4 bases and at J to 10 bases, leaving 2 bases not matched to a gene. Per the germline V gene, CDR1 is SGHRS and CDR2 is YFSETQ.

This rearrangement joins TRBV7-9 to TRBJ2-1, with 8 nucleotides matching TRBD1. The germline CDR1 and CDR2 sequences are SEHNR and FQNEAQ (reference sequence). The CDR3 contains 16 residues. J was trimmed by 3 bases and V by 5 bases; bases with no gene match: 9. The CDR3: CASSRRLGQGYNEQFF. The CDR3 nucleotides are TGTGCCAGCAGCCGTCGGCTAGGACAGGGCTACAATGAGCAGTTCTTC.

The gene calls are TRBV28 and TRBJ1-2; D possibly corresponds to TRBD1 (6 bases). The V and J ends lost 5 bases and 3 bases respectively, with 10 bases between them. Germline CDR1 is MDHEN and CDR2 is SYDVKM. The CDR3 length is 13 residues. Written as DNA, the CDR3 is TGTGCCAGCAGTGCAGGACAGCACTATGGCTACACCTTC. Its translation is CASSAGQHYGYTF.

This clone came up a few times. This sequence joins TRBV4-2 and TRBJ1-5, with D maybe TRBD1 (5 bases). The CDR3 is 14 residues long. V was clipped by 4 bases and J by 3 bases, with 10 bases between them. Germline values: CDR1 LGHNA, CDR2 YNFKEQ. CDR3 bases: TGTGCCAGCAGCCTCCAGGGCCACAATCAGCCCCAGCATTTT. Translation gives CASSLQGHNQPQHF.

V is TRBV6-6 and J is TRBJ1-4; 9 bases fit TRBD1. V was clipped by 3 bases and J by 8 bases; unmatched bases: 7. This CDR3 comprises 15 residues. Germline values: CDR1 MNHNY, CDR2 SVGAGI (reference sequence). The CDR3 sequence: CASSYKMDRGEKLFF. CDR3 sequence (DNA): TGTGCCAGCAGTTATAAAATGGACAGGGGCGAAAAACTGTTTTTT.

The rearrangement links TRBV7-6 to TRBJ2-7; TRBD2 matches at 8 bases. From germline, CDR1 is SGHVS and CDR2 FNYEAQ. CDR3 length: 15 amino acids. J gave up 2 bases and V 2 bases, and 5 bases lay outside the gene matches. In DNA form, the CDR3 reads TGTGCCAGCAGCTTAACCGGAGCGGGAGCCTACGAGCAGTACTTC. This gives the protein CASSLTGAGAYEQYF.

In its sample, this clone was seen once. The chain uses TRBV28 and TRBJ1-5, with 7 bases aligning to TRBD1. CDR1 MDHEN and CDR2 SYDVKM come from the germline V gene. CDR3 length: 14 amino acids. Germline trimming cut 6 bases from V and 6 bases from J; bases unmatched to any gene: 8. The CDR3 region has the DNA TGTGCCAGCAGCCCAGCGGACAGGCTTCAGCCCCAGCATTTT. It codes for CASSPADRLQPQHF. Full variable domain (missing parts from reference TRBV28 and TRBJ1-5): DVKVTQSSRYLVKRTGEKVFLECVQDMDHENMFWYRQDPGLGLRLIYFSYDVKMKEKGDIPEGYSVSREKKERFSLILESASTNQTSMYLCASSPADRLQPQHFGDGTRLSIL.

This clone has a handful of counts. The chain recombines TRBV10-2 with TRBJ1-2; D uncertain. The length of the CDR3 is 12 residues. Trimming took 3 bases from V and 8 from J, leaving 10 bases between them. CDR1 is WSHSY and CDR2 is SAAADI in the germline V gene. Written as DNA, the CDR3 is TGCGCCAGCAGTGAAAGGGCGGGGGGCTACACCTTC. Its translation: CASSERAGGYTF.

The genes are TRBV18 and TRBJ2-1; 14 positions agree with TRBD2. J lost 4 bases, V lost 2 bases, and 19 bases had no gene match. Germline assignment: CDR1 KGHSH and CDR2 LQKENI. CDR3 length: 22 amino acids. CDR3 coding DNA: TGTGCCAGCTCACCAGACGCCGGGACTAGCGGGAGCGGGTGGGAGGGTTACAATGAGCAGTTCTTC. Encoded protein: CASSPDAGTSGSGWEGYNEQFF.

V is TRBV7-6 and J is TRBJ1-3, with 8 bases lining up with TRBD1. Germline loops: CDR1 SGHVS, CDR2 FNYEAQ. The V gene end was trimmed by 3 bases and the J gene end by 8 bases; junction bases not matched to a gene: 6. The CDR3 has 14 amino acids. CDR3 sequence (DNA): TGTGCCAGCAGCTTCCAGGGGGCGGGAGACACCATATATTTT. Protein product: CASSFQGAGDTIYF.